This T cell receptor (beta chain) was captured in a study of shared clonotypes between healthy human individuals. In the study overall: Researchers assigned three CD4 naive, three CD4 memory, two CD8 naive and one CD8 memory plate to each donor. Findings and limits, study-wide: For naive CD4 cells, around 5% of clonotypes were shared across a few donors. A reduction in generation probabilities was seen for non-shared clonotypes relative to those shared by all four donors.

This CDR3 has 16 residues. After removal of 3 bases from V and 6 bases from J, the junction contained 9 bases not matched to a gene. Germline V gene sequence: CDR1 MNHEY, CDR2 SMNVEV (reference sequence). Selected positively for CCR7 and CD45RO-negative, naive CD8 cells excluded terminally differentiated effector memory CD45RA+ cells. About this clone itself: Its antigen is still unknown.

In replicate PCRs of sorted subsets, about 200 ng DNA, about 30,000 T cell genomes, was used. The data were produced by immunoSEQ multiplex PCR, yet TCRdb's version contains in-frame clones alone and is incomplete. The sample has roughly 570,000 clones; roughly 98% are singletons. This chain joins TRBV27 and TRBJ2-2; 8 bases match TRBD1. Material: naive CD8+ T cells sorted from blood. The source of this sequence is a man aged 25 to 40 in good health. In nucleotides, the CDR3 is TGTGCCAGCAGTTTTTTTTTGACAGGGGAGGCCGGGGAGCTGTTTTTT. This translates into CASSFFLTGEAGELFF.